This T cell receptor beta chain was profiled in a study of T cell responses to AZD1222 COVID-19 vaccine (dated by TCRdb to the early 2020s). About the full investigation: Because spike-specific TCR depth and breadth did not differ between the two schedules, AZD1222 recipients who got a second dose at roughly 4 weeks were pooled with those who got a second dose at roughly 12 weeks. TCR sequencing covered 233 trial participants: 200 to 210 given two doses of AZD1222 and 26 given two doses of MenACWY control vaccine. Trial participants were enrolled by age into subgroups of 18-55, 56-69 and 70-plus years, and around 150, 28 and 57 TCR-sequenced participants, respectively, were included in these subgroups. Findings and caveats that apply to the study as a whole: Participants were mostly white British and included more females than males, and it was suggested by the authors that clonal diversity may have been underestimated. CD4 TCRs associated with the vaccine covered the entire spike protein, and the dominant responses were in regions 160-218 and 743-854. Spike-specific TCR breadth and depth rose significantly after two AZD1222 doses compared with day 0 and with MenACWY recipients. Epitopes outside the regions mutated in the B.1.351 and B.1.1.7 variants were reportedly recognized by nearly half of the unique spike-specific TCRs. In the small 56-69-year group, the increase in depth fell short of significance, most likely because of low power. Conclusions about previously exposed vaccinees are limited because only five or six AZD1222 recipients were SARS-CoV-2 seropositive at baseline. No day 14 peak-response samples were available, so repertoires were characterized only after the peak T cell response.

For this clone: This receptor's antigen is unknown. No base quality information exists; no much larger clone differs at one position.

The CDR3 regions of human TCRbeta chains were analyzed by immunosequencing. The paper's processing steps were these. TCRs in the repertoires were compared against a reference library of SARS-CoV-2-specific TCRs that had been generated with the MIRA antigen-specificity platform. Breadth was defined as the fraction of unique TCRs that were SARS-CoV-2-associated, and depth was defined as the fraction of total T cells that were SARS-CoV-2-associated. Using the MIRA data, each spike-specific TCR was assigned both to the spike region to which the TCR was reactive and to a CD4 or CD8 class. Log10-transformed breadth and depth values were compared by one-way ANOVA with Sidak's multiple comparisons tests. TCRdb carries this immuneACCESS record with in-frame sequences only. Its versions omit some clonotypes, under half of them owing to an unresolved V gene in the studies checked, with the rest unexplained. For V, J and clone size, that table is used; D and trimming come from the DNA. This sample comprises around 130,000 clones, just under 95% of them detected only once. The ten largest account for over 6.5% of the sample.

According to the germline V gene (reference sequence), CDR1 reads LGHDT and CDR2 reads YNNKEL. The junction shows trimming of 4 bases on V and 3 bases on J, plus 2 bases between the germline ends. The CDR3, from cysteine to phenylalanine, totals 11 residues. Only the CDR3 portion is preserved as DNA: 33 bases, with reading frame beginning at the first base. Interpreted using the paper, the time point label stands for: baseline before first vaccination. The vaccinee samples were drawn from two UK trials, COV001 and COV002, one of which was a single-blind randomized controlled phase 2/3 trial testing AZD1222 (ChAdOx1 nCoV-19) in healthy adults. Trial participant PBMC samples were collected at day 0 and day 28 after the second dose for TCRbeta chain sequencing.

In this chain, TRBV3-1 (or the pseudogene TRBV3-2) is recombined with TRBJ2-3; the D gene identity is not certain. The source material was peripheral blood, sampled on day 0 of AZD1222 vaccination. The receptor comes from an adult in good health. This receptor has the CDR3 CASSLTDTQYF. The DNA sequence follows: TGTGCCAGCAGCCTGACAGATACGCAGTATTTT.